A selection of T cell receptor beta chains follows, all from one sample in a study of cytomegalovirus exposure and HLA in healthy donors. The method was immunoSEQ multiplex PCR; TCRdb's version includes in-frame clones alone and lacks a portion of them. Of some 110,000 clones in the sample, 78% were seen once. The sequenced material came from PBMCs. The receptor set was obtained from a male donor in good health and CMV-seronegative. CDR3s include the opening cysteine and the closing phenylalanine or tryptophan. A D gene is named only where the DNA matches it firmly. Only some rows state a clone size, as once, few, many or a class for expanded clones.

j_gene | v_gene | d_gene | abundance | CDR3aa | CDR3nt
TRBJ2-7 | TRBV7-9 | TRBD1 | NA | CASSLGDRGSYEQYF | TGTGCCAGCAGCTTGGGGGACAGGGGGTCCTACGAGCAGTACTTC
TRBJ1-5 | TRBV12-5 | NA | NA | CASGSGLGQPQHF | TGTGCTAGTGGCTCAGGGCTCGGGCAGCCCCAGCATTTT
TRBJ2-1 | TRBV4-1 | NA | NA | CASSQDGGPGGLVFEQFF | TGCGCCAGCAGCCAAGATGGAGGGCCAGGGGGACTAGTATTTGAGCAGTTCTTC
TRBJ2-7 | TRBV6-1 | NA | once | CASNGDGYEQYF | TGTGCCAGCAACGGAGATGGCTACGAGCAGTACTTC
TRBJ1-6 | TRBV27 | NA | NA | CASSLDGNYNSPLHF | TGTGCCAGCAGTCTAGACGGAAACTATAATTCACCCCTCCACTTT
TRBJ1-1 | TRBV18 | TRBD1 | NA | CASSPEQGVEAFF | TGTGCCAGCTCCCCCGAACAGGGGGTCGAAGCTTTCTTT
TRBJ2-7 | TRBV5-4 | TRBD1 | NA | CASSLLGDRGPYEQYF | TGTGCCAGCAGCTTGTTAGGAGACAGGGGCCCCTACGAGCAGTACTTC
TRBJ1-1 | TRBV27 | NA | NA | CASSPNALLNEAFF | TGTGCCAGCAGTCCTAACGCCCTGCTGAATGAAGCTTTCTTT
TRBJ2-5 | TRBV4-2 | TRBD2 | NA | CASSQEVSSGSVGGTQYF | TGTGCCAGCAGCCAAGAGGTTTCTAGCGGGAGCGTCGGGGGGACCCAGTACTTC
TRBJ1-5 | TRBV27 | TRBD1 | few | CASSPSDRGPNQPQHF | TGTGCCAGCAGTCCCTCCGACAGGGGCCCTAATCAGCCCCAGCATTTT
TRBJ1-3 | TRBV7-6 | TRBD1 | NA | CASSLATGAGNTIYF | TGTGCCAGCAGCTTAGCAACAGGGGCTGGAAACACCATATATTTT
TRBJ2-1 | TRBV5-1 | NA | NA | CASSSGTLYPYNEQFF | TGCGCCAGCAGCTCAGGGACTCTCTACCCTTACAATGAGCAGTTCTTC
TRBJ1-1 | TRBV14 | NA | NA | CASSQESGVTANTEAFF | TGTGCCAGCAGCCAAGAAAGTGGTGTGACAGCGAACACTGAAGCTTTCTTT
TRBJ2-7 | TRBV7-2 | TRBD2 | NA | CASSLQSGISGEQYF | TGTGCCAGCAGCTTACAAAGCGGGATAAGCGGCGAGCAGTACTTC
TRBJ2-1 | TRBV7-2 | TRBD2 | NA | CASSLGSSGINEQFF | TGTGCCAGCAGCTTAGGTTCTAGCGGGATCAATGAGCAGTTCTTC
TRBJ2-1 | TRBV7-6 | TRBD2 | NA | CASSVGRINEQFF | TGTGCCAGCAGCGTCGGGAGGATCAATGAGCAGTTCTTC
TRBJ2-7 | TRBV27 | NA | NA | CASSPGGDEQYF | TGTGCCAGCAGCCCCGGCGGGGACGAGCAGTACTTC
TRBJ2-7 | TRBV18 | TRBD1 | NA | CASSPPIGTGVHEQYF | TGTGCCAGCTCACCACCTATCGGGACAGGGGTCCACGAGCAGTACTTC
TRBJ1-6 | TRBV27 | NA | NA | CAALLLEHSPLHF | TGTGCCGCGCTACTCCTAGAGCATTCACCCCTCCACTTT
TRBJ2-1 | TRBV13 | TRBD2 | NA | CASVAGASSYNEQFF | TGTGCCAGCGTAGCGGGAGCGAGCTCCTACAATGAGCAGTTCTTC
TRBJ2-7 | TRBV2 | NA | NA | CASSKKGVRTVSSSYEQYF | TGTGCCAGCAGTAAAAAGGGGGTCAGAACGGTTAGTAGCTCCTACGAGCAGTACTTC
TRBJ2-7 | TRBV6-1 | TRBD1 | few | CASSDTGGPYEQYF | TGTGCCAGCAGTGATACAGGGGGCCCCTACGAGCAGTACTTC
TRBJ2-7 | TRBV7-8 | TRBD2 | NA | CASSLDREDYEQYF | TGTGCCAGCAGCTTAGACCGGGAGGACTACGAGCAGTACTTC
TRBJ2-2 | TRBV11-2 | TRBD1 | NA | CASSRLQGSNTGELFF | TGTGCCAGCAGCCGCCTACAGGGGAGCAACACCGGGGAGCTGTTTTTT
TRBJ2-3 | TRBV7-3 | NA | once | CASSITSTDTQYF | TGTGCCAGCAGCATTACTAGCACAGATACGCAGTATTTT
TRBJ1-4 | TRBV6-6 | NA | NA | CASQAATNEKLFF | TGTGCCAGCCAAGCCGCAACTAATGAAAAACTGTTTTTT
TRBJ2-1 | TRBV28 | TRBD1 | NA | CASSFWQQGSMNEQFF | TGTGCCAGCAGTTTCTGGCAACAGGGGAGTATGAATGAGCAGTTCTTC
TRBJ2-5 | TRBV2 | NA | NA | CASSGSTLTQETQYF | TGTGCCAGCAGTGGCTCTACTCTAACTCAAGAGACCCAGTACTTC
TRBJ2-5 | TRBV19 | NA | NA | CASSINPRQDRKETQYF | TGTGCCAGTAGTATAAACCCTCGACAGGATAGGAAAGAGACCCAGTACTTC
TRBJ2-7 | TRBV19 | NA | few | CATTGVRDEQYF | TGTGCCACCACGGGAGTACGGGACGAGCAGTACTTC
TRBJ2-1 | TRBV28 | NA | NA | CASSGTRPDNEQFF | TGTGCCAGCAGTGGGACTCGCCCCGACAATGAGCAGTTCTTC
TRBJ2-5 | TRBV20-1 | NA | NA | CSEKGRETQYF | TGCAGTGAGAAGGGGAGGGAGACCCAGTACTTC
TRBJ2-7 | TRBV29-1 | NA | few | CSVAAAAPYEQYF | TGCAGCGTTGCGGCGGCCGCCCCCTACGAGCAGTACTTC
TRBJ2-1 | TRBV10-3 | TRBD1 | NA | CAISETGGINEQFF | TGTGCCATCAGTGAAACAGGGGGCATCAATGAGCAGTTCTTC
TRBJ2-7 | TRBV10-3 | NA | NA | CAISESSSGLAYEQYF | TGTGCCATCAGTGAGTCGAGTTCGGGTCTTGCCTACGAGCAGTACTTC
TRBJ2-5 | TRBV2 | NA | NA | CAGGVQETQYF | TGTGCCGGCGGGGTCCAAGAGACCCAGTACTTC
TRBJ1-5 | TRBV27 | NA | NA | CASSLGTPNQPQHF | TGTGCCAGCAGCCTGGGGACACCGAATCAGCCCCAGCATTTT
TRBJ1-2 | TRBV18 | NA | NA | CASSLVYTEGYGYTF | TGTGCCAGCTCACTCGTATATACGGAGGGCTATGGCTACACCTTC
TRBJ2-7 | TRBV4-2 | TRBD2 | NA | CASSQDTFGGRAYEQYF | TGTGCCAGCAGCCAAGATACGTTCGGCGGGAGAGCCTACGAGCAGTACTTC
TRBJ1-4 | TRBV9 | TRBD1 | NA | CASNRGEEKLFF | TGTGCCAGCAACAGGGGGGAGGAAAAACTGTTTTTT
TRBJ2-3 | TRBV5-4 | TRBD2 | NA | CASSISGRMTDTQYF | TGTGCCAGCAGTATTAGCGGGAGGATGACAGATACGCAGTATTTT
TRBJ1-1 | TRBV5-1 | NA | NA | CASSAIAGSGTEAFF | TGCGCCAGCAGCGCAATAGCAGGGAGCGGGACTGAAGCTTTCTTT